This T cell receptor (beta chain) was sequenced during a study of CD8 T cells in Susac syndrome. General observations from the study: The study recognized that its TCR sequencing and HLA analysis covered a relatively small number of individuals.

Trimming left V 7 bases short and J 9 bases short, with 28 bases between. The V gene's germline CDR1 is SNHLY and CDR2 FYNNEI. The CDR3 has 16 amino acids. Of note for this clonotype: Antigen specificity is unknown.

An amount of RNA that ranged from roughly 0.5 to 1 ug was reverse transcribed with random hexamers. TCR beta CDR3 was amplified by immunoSEQ covering 54 Vbeta and 13 Jbeta. TCRdb itself ran the immunoSEQ multiplex PCR reads through MiXCR, one entry per CDR3 protein. The sample has about 430,000 distinct CDR3 sequences; around 83% are singletons. CD8+ and CD4+ T cells circulating in blood were sequenced for TCR beta. CD8+ and CD4+ T cells were negatively isolated; TEMRA cells were FACS-enriched. The sequence was obtained from a human donor with multiple sclerosis. The sequencing input was CD8+ T cells from PBMCs. The chain employs TRBV2 and TRBJ2-7; no clear D. The DNA of the CDR3 is TGTGCCAGCACTCGTCCCTCGGATACCATACGAACGGGGCAGTACTTC. Protein product: CASTRPSDTIRTGQYF.